The T cell receptor beta chain under discussion was sequenced for a study of human T cells and chemical hapten exposure. CDR1 DFQATT and CDR2 SNEGSKA come from the germline V gene (reference sequence). Trimming pared 2 bases from V and 0 bases from J, leaving 13 bases between. The CDR3 loop spans 15 amino acids. Separate cDNA molecules received unique molecular identifiers, which the library attached to them. As processed by the authors: Samples ranged from about 23,224 to 700,000 TCRs, with a median of 95,638. TCRdb reprocessed the RACE reads via MiXCR and lists one record per CDR3 protein. TCRdb, not the authors, supplied the V and J calls. The sample carries some 50,000 distinct CDR3 sequences, 4.3% recorded once. Specified time point: healthy volunteer bleed at 2 weeks. Whole blood, unfractionated, served as the material for total RNA extraction. This clonotype is deemed medium-sized.

The clonotype was recovered from a female donor in good health. Some clones in this sample may be carry-over from other donors' samples. The sequenced sample consisted of whole blood. V gene TRBV20-1 combines with J gene TRBJ2-5; D gene ambiguous. The CDR3 sequence is CSARRLSGDQETQYF. CDR3 sequence (DNA): TGCAGTGCTAGACGTTTGAGTGGGGACCAAGAGACCCAGTACTTC.